The present entry profiles one TCR beta chain with its context. Its binding antigen is unknown. No per-base quality is available; no much larger clone lies one base away. TCRbeta CDR3 regions were amplified from genomic DNA using the immunoSEQ Assay, a bias-controlled multiplex PCR. Turning to the authors' computational methods: The number of nucleated cells in each sample was estimated from the amplification of reference gene primers within the assay. To quantify the absolute abundance of each unique TCRbeta CDR3 rearrangement, sequence reads were collapsed and filtered. For each sample, productive Simpson clonality was calculated by taking the square root of Simpson's diversity index across productive rearrangements. As stored in TCRdb, this immuneACCESS dataset retains in-frame rearrangements with V and J assigned. A fraction of the clones does not appear; measured against another copy, unresolved V genes explain less than half of the discrepancy, and the remainder lacks a known reason. That table gives V, J and clone size, and the DNA gave D and trimming. Within this sample are some 370,000 clones, with almost 90% of them counted one time only. Approximately 6.2% of the sample belongs to the ten largest clones.

The collaborating institutions used their own protocols to collect whole blood in K2EDTA tubes. For TCRbeta analysis, collaborator samples were shipped as frozen whole blood, as isolated PBMCs, or as DNA extracted from either sample type. The data were obtained in a study of blood T cell repertoires in COVID-19 (dated by TCRdb to 2020 to 2022). In the study overall: Collaborator samples came from the United States, Italy and Spain and covered acute and convalescent phases of COVID-19. The material from the prospective study consisted of cDNA or gDNA derived from T cells, B-cell-depleted T cells, or PBMCs. Subjects who had been exposed to COVID-19, were actively infected with it, or had recovered from it provided the deeply sampled blood TCRbeta repertoires that made up the dataset. The repertoires were made available in a free public database intended to serve as a resource for research on the immune response to SARS-CoV-2. Samples came from the ongoing ImmuneRACE study (first 160 participants) plus 1,254 subjects from 6 global collaborators. Sample metadata almost always included a de-identified subject ID, COVID-19 status, age in years and sex. Where available, HLA class I and class II types were taken from metadata supplied by the sample provider and were not determined by assay-based typing. Paper-wide results and their limitations: Clinical and demographic metadata were provided uncurated, with the amount varying by source and participant.

The germline V gene gives CDR1 as MDHEN and CDR2 as SYDVKM. From cysteine to phenylalanine, the CDR3 is 13 amino acids long. Of all the DNA, just the CDR3 is kept, 39 bases in frame from base 1. V is clipped by 5 bases and J by 3 bases, and the sequence between their germline boundaries is 8 bases long. This receptor was taken from a man younger than 35 with active or convalescent COVID-19. Source material: peripheral blood. The rearrangement combines TRBV28 with TRBJ1-5, with no reliable assignment of the D segment. For the CDR3, the sequence is CASSPLPNQPQHF. The DNA sequence reads TGTGCCAGCAGTCCTCTTCCCAATCAGCCCCAGCATTTT.